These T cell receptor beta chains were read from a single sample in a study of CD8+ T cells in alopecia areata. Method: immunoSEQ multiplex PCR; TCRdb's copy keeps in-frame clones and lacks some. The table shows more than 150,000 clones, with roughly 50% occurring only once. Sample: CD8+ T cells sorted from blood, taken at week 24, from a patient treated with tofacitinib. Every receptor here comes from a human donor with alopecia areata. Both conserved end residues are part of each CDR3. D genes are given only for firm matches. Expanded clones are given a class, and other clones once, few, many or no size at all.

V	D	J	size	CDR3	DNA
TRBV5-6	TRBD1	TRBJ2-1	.	CASSPTGVNEQFF	TGTGCCAGCAGCCCTACAGGGGTCAATGAGCAGTTCTTC
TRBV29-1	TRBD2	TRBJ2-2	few	CSLLAFGELFF	TGCAGCTTACTAGCGTTCGGGGAGCTGTTTTTT
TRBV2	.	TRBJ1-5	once	CASSEVGTNQPQHF	TGTGCCAGCAGTGAAGTAGGAACCAATCAGCCCCAGCATTTT
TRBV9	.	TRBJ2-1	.	CASTSSGYNEQFF	TGTGCCAGCACCTCGTCGGGTTACAATGAGCAGTTCTTC
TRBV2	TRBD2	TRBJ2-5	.	CASSEAPPAGGETQYF	TGTGCCAGCAGTGAAGCTCCACCCGCGGGGGGAGAGACCCAGTACTTC
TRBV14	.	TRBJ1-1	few	CASSQEIRGTEAFF	TGTGCCAGCAGCCAAGAGATTCGGGGCACTGAAGCTTTCTTT
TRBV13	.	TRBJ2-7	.	CASSFWGSGEQYF	TGTGCCAGCAGCTTCTGGGGGTCGGGCGAGCAGTACTTC
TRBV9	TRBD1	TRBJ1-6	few	CASSAEPGQGINSPLHF	TGTGCCAGCAGCGCGGAACCGGGACAGGGGATTAATTCACCCCTCCACTTT
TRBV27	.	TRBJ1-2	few	CASSFAGYGYGYTF	TGTGCCAGCAGTTTCGCAGGGTATGGCTATGGCTACACCTTC
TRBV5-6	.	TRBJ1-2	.	CASSLGQGDSYGYTF	TGTGCCAGCAGCTTGGGGCAGGGTGATAGCTATGGCTACACCTTC
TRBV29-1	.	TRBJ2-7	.	CSVGGRSSYEQYF	TGCAGCGTGGGGGGACGGTCCTCCTACGAGCAGTACTTC
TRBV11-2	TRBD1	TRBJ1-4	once	CASSSTGGVREKLFF	TGTGCCAGCAGCTCCACAGGGGGCGTTCGGGAAAAACTGTTTTTT
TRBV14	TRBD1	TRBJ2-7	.	CASSHRDRGREQYF	TGTGCCAGCAGCCATCGGGACAGGGGGCGCGAGCAGTACTTC
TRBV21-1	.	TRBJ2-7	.	CARRVTSGGHEQYF	TGTGCCAGGAGGGTAACTAGCGGGGGACACGAGCAGTACTTC
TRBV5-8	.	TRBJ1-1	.	CASSEGLRAEAFF	TGTGCCAGCAGCGAGGGACTTCGGGCTGAAGCTTTCTTT
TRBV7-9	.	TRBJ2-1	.	CATKSGFSYNEQFF	TGTGCCACCAAAAGCGGGTTCTCCTACAATGAGCAGTTCTTC
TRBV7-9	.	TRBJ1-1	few	CASSTGNIRSFF	TGTGCCAGCAGCACCGGGAACATTAGATCTTTCTTT
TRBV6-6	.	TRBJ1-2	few	CASSYSHTDYYGYTF	TGTGCCAGCAGTTACTCCCACACAGACTACTATGGCTACACCTTC
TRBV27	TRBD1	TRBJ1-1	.	CASSLTWDRVNTEAFF	TGTGCCAGCAGTCTCACTTGGGACAGGGTGAACACTGAAGCTTTCTTT
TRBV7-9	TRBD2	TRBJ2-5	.	CASSLGTSGLETQYF	TGTGCCAGCAGCTTGGGGACTAGCGGGTTGGAGACCCAGTACTTC
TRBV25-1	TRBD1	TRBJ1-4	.	CASSTQGALNEKLFF	TGTGCCAGCAGTACACAGGGGGCGCTTAATGAAAAACTGTTTTTT
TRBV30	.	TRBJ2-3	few	CAWSSSPPEGGYTQYF	TGTGCCTGGAGCTCATCCCCCCCCGAGGGGGGGTATACGCAGTATTTT
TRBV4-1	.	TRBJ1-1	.	CASSLYGIPRAEAFF	TGCGCCAGCAGCCTTTACGGGATCCCCAGAGCGGAAGCTTTCTTT
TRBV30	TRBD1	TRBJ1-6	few	CAWELQGTGIFSAYNSPLHF	TGTGCCTGGGAACTGCAAGGGACAGGAATTTTCAGCGCCTATAATTCACCCCTCCACTTT
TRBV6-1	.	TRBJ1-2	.	CASRADNYGYTF	TGTGCCAGCAGGGCAGATAACTATGGCTACACCTTC
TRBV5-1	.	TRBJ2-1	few	CASSSYLGGVIYNEQFF	TGCGCCAGCAGCTCCTACCTGGGCGGGGTGATCTACAATGAGCAGTTCTTC
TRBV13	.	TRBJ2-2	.	CASSTKPLTGELFF	TGTGCCAGCAGCACCAAACCACTTACCGGGGAGCTGTTTTTT
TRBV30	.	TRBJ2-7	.	CAWSVRGSGYEQYF	TGTGCCTGGAGTGTACGGGGTAGCGGCTACGAGCAGTACTTC
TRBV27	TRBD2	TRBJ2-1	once	CASSPYGGAHEQFF	TGTGCCAGCAGCCCTTACGGGGGGGCCCATGAGCAGTTCTTC
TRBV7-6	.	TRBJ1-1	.	CASSARDEAFF	TGTGCCAGCAGCGCTCGGGATGAAGCTTTCTTT
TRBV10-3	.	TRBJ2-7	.	CAIGLGGSGDEQYF	TGTGCCATCGGACTGGGCGGGTCGGGGGACGAGCAGTACTTC
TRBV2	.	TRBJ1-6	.	CASRRTCYSPLHF	TGTGCCAGCAGAAGAACCTGCTATTCACCCCTCCACTTT
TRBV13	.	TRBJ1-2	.	CASSLEAGYTF	TGTGCCAGCAGCTTAGAGGCTGGCTACACCTTC
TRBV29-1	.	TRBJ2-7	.	CSVEEDPSYEQYF	TGCAGCGTTGAAGAGGACCCCTCCTACGAGCAGTACTTC
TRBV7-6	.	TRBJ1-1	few	CASSLEGAGTEAFF	TGTGCCAGCAGCTTAGAAGGGGCGGGCACTGAAGCTTTCTTT
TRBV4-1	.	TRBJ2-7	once	CASSQGSRLEWGYEQYF	TGCGCCAGCAGCCAAGGTTCCCGACTAGAATGGGGCTACGAGCAGTACTTC
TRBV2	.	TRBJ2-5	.	CASRRTLEGETQYF	TGTGCCAGCAGACGGACATTGGAGGGAGAGACCCAGTACTTC
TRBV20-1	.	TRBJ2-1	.	CSAGNEQFF	TGCAGTGCGGGAAATGAGCAGTTCTTC
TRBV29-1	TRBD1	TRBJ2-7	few	CSVARTGVYEQYF	TGCAGCGTTGCAAGGACAGGCGTTTACGAGCAGTACTTC
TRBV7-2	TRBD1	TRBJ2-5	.	CASKRGGTETQYF	TGTGCCAGCAAGCGAGGGGGCACCGAGACCCAGTACTTC
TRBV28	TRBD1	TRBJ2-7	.	CASSPETYDRVGRYEQYF	TGTGCCAGCAGTCCAGAAACATACGACAGGGTTGGCAGGTACGAGCAGTACTTC
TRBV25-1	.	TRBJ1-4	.	CASSPKAGPDNEKLFF	TGTGCCAGCAGTCCTAAAGCAGGGCCGGATAATGAAAAACTGTTTTTT
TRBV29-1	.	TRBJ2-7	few	CSVEEGREGYEQYF	TGCAGCGTTGAAGAGGGACGAGAGGGCTACGAGCAGTACTTC
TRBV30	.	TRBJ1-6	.	CAWSPGSLPLHF	TGTGCCTGGAGTCCCGGGAGTCTACCCCTCCACTTT
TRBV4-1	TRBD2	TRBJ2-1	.	CASSQGILAGNNNEQFF	TGCGCCAGCAGCCAAGGAATCCTAGCGGGGAACAACAATGAGCAGTTCTTC
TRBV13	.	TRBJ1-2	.	CASSYRDGGYGYTF	TGTGCCAGCAGCTACCGGGACGGAGGCTATGGCTACACCTTC
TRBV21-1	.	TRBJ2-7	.	CASLQPGHSYEQYF	TGTGCCAGCCTCCAACCCGGACACTCCTACGAGCAGTACTTC
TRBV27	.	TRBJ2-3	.	CASSRPTDTQYF	TGTGCCAGCAGTAGACCCACAGATACGCAGTATTTT
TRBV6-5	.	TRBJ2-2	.	CASSYTLGGELFF	TGTGCCAGCAGTTACACCTTGGGCGGGGAGCTGTTTTTT
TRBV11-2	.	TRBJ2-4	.	CASSWTPEAIQYF	TGTGCCAGCAGCTGGACCCCTGAGGCCATTCAGTACTTC
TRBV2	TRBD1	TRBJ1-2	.	CASSEAWTGDGYTF	TGTGCCAGCAGTGAAGCTTGGACAGGGGATGGCTACACCTTC
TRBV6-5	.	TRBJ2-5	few	CASSYSSGRKGETQYF	TGTGCCAGCAGTTACTCCTCAGGGCGGAAGGGGGAGACCCAGTACTTC
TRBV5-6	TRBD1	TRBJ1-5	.	CASSFGTGNNQPQHF	TGTGCCAGCAGCTTTGGGACAGGGAATAATCAGCCCCAGCATTTT
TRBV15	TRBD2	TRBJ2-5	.	CATSRVPSGVETQYF	TGTGCCACCAGCAGAGTCCCTAGCGGGGTTGAGACCCAGTACTTC
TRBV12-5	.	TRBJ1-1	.	CASGLGVRSHQAFF	TGTGCTAGTGGTTTGGGTGTTCGCTCCCACCAAGCTTTCTTT
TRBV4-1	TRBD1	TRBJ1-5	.	CASSQDRTGGSNQPQHF	TGCGCCAGCAGCCAAGATCGGACAGGAGGAAGCAATCAGCCCCAGCATTTT
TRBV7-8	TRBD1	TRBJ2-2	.	CASSLGQGEAGELFF	TGTGCCAGCAGCTTGGGACAGGGGGAGGCCGGGGAGCTGTTTTTT